These 10 T cell receptor beta chains share one sample of origin, sequenced in a study of blood T cell repertoires in COVID-19. Sequencing used immunoSEQ multiplex PCR; TCRdb keeps in-frame clones, though not all of them. The table includes hundreds of thousands of clones, 80% to 90% detected once. Sequencing input: PBMCs or T cells enriched from blood (not recorded which). The receptors shown here come from a woman aged 18-35 years who had recovered from COVID-19.

J is TRBJ1-5 and V is TRBV20-1; 7 bases line up with TRBD1. Looked up from germline, CDR1 is DFQATT and CDR2 is SNEGSKA (reference sequence). This CDR3 has 14 residues. V gave up 4 bases and J gave up 2 bases; unmatched junction bases: 5. DNA for the CDR3: TGCAGTGCTATTGACAGGGTTGGCAATCAGCCCCAGCATTTT. Its translation: CSAIDRVGNQPQHF.

This chain uses TRBV4-1 with TRBJ1-5; maybe TRBD1 (5 bases). Germline values: CDR1 MGHRA, CDR2 YSYEKL. The CDR3 sequence is 15 residues long. The V end was cut by 8 bases, the J end by 1 base, with 15 bases between. CDR3 loop: CASRDGGNSNQPQHF. In DNA, the CDR3 is TGCGCCAGCCGGGACGGGGGGAACAGCAATCAGCCCCAGCATTTT.

This chain joins TRBV7-2 and TRBJ2-7, with a possible D match to TRBD2 (5 bases). CDR1 and CDR2 (germline): SGHTA, FQGNSA. This CDR3 region has 13 residues. Trimming shortened V by 6 bases and J by 3 bases, and 12 bases separated the two germline ends. The chain's CDR3 is CASREPSGYEQYF. In DNA form, the CDR3 reads TGTGCCAGCAGGGAGCCCAGCGGCTACGAGCAGTACTTC. The full variable domain, with the rest looked up from reference TRBV7-2 and TRBJ2-7, is GAGVSQSPSNKVTEKGKDVELRCDPISGHTALYWYRQSLGQGLEFLIYFQGNSAPDKSGLPSDRFSAERTGGSVSTLTIQRTQQEDSAVYLCASREPSGYEQYFGPGTRLTVT.

About this clone: An end of the junction does not agree with germline; a read error may underlie this. This rearrangement joins TRBV10-2 to TRBJ2-7, with D possibly being TRBD2 (5 bases). This CDR3 region has 13 residues. CDR1 is WSHSY, CDR2 SAAADI, per germline. The CDR3, as DNA: TGCGCCATCAGTCTCGGGGACTCCTACGAGCAGTACTTC. Translated: CAISLGDSYEQYF.

This chain uses TRBV30 with TRBJ2-5, with D tentatively TRBD1 (6 bases). The CDR3 length is 15 residues. Germline values: CDR1 GTSNPN, CDR2 SVGIG (reference sequence). Trimming removed 0 bases from V and 4 bases from J, with 15 bases in between. The CDR3 coding sequence is TGTGCCTGGAGTGTATCTCAGGGGATAGGAGAGACCCAGTACTTC. This translates into CAWSVSQGIGETQYF.

This chain joins TRBV11-2 and TRBJ2-1, with D possibly TRBD2 on 6 matching bases. This CDR3 is 16 amino acids long. Germline V gives CDR1 SGHAT, CDR2 FQNNGV. V lost 2 bases and J lost 6, with 17 bases in between. The CDR3 nucleotides are TGTGCCAGCAGCTTAATTGCGGGGCTCAGGAGCAATGAGCAGTTCTTC. It specifies CASSLIAGLRSNEQFF.

V and J are TRBV12-3 or TRBV12-4 and TRBJ2-3; D is undetermined. The CDR3 extends over 11 amino acids. The ends were cut back, 6 bases at V and 5 bases at J, with 6 bases in the middle. For the CDR3, the DNA is TGTGCCAGCAGCAGGCAAGATACGCAGTATTTT. Translation: CASSRQDTQYF.

The rearrangement joins TRBV5-4 to TRBJ2-3; no clear D. Germline CDR1 SGHNT, CDR2 YYREEE (reference sequence). The V end was cut by 0 bases, the J end by 6 bases, with 8 bases between. The CDR3 covers 13 residues. The CDR3 loop is CASSLELPDTQYF. The CDR3 DNA follows: TGTGCCAGCAGCTTGGAGCTCCCCGATACGCAGTATTTT.

The rearrangement uses TRBV6-1 and TRBJ2-7; the match to TRBD1 covers 9 bases. The CDR3 contains 15 residues. Germline V gives CDR1 MNHNS, CDR2 SASEGT. V was pared by 1 base and J by 3 bases, with 4 bases of the junction left unmatched. CDR3 bases: TGTGCCAGCAGTGAAGGGACAGGGGAAGTCTACGAGCAGTACTTC. Translating gives CASSEGTGEVYEQYF.

The CDR3 loop is CAAGTGIPRAFF. The CDR3 coding sequence is TGTGCCGCGGGGACAGGGATCCCGAGAGCTTTCTTT. The chain combines TRBV28 with TRBJ1-1, with 9 bases identical to TRBD1. The CDR3 runs to 12 residues. CDR1 and CDR2 (germline): MDHEN, SYDVKM. J lost 10 bases, V lost 11 bases, and 11 bases had no gene match.